This T cell receptor beta chain comes out of a study of blood T cells in healthy people across ages. Concerning this clonotype itself: Compared with germline, one end of the junction differs, possibly owing to a read error.

The CDR3 is made up of 16 amino acids. Germline lookup yields CDR1 SGHTA and CDR2 FQGNSA. Through a sample-barcoded 5' primer and a J-beta primer mix, a second PCR was run for roughly 6 to 11 cycles. TCRdb reprocessed the 5' RACE reads via MiXCR and lists one record per CDR3 protein. The sample consists of some 700,000 distinct CDR3 sequences, about 42% of them appearing once. What was sequenced was blood. This TCR was sampled from a woman in her fifties or sixties in good health. The chain joins TRBV7-2 to TRBJ2-4, with D perhaps matching TRBD1 (6 bases). Matching the DNA end better, TRBJ2-5 makes the J call doubtful. CDR3 in amino acids: CVSSPPWAGEFGTQYF. The CDR3 region has the DNA TGTGTCAGCAGCCCCCCCTGGGCAGGGGAATTCGGGACCCAGTACTTC.